A single sample gave rise to the 6 T cell receptor beta chains below, sequenced in a study of control samples from healthy donors and cancer patients. Assay: immunoSEQ multiplex PCR; the TCRdb copy retains only in-frame clones and omits some. The data show under 95,000 clones, roughly nine tenths seen once. The sample consisted of blood. Every receptor here comes from a woman in her thirties in good health.

CDR3 amino acids: CASGFGLAKNIQYF. CDR3 sequence (DNA): TGTGCCAGCGGGTTCGGATTAGCCAAAAACATTCAGTACTTC. The chain is built from TRBV19 and TRBJ2-4, with no clear D. CDR1 is LNHDA, CDR2 SQIVND, per germline (reference sequence). Trimming cost V 9 bases and J 0 bases, with 12 bases left between them. CDR3 size: 14 residues.

V usage is TRBV3-1 (or the pseudogene TRBV3-2) and J usage is TRBJ1-6, with D possibly being TRBD1 (6 bases). V lost 5 bases and J 5 bases, leaving 13 bases between the germline ends. Germline loops: CDR1 LGHDT, CDR2 YNNKEL (reference sequence). The CDR3 covers 15 residues. The CDR3 is CASSTRTAHNSPLHF. The CDR3 DNA follows: TGTGCCAGCAGCACTCGGACAGCCCATAATTCACCCCTCCACTTT.

This clone was seen once. The chain is built from TRBV5-5 and TRBJ1-5; 12 bases line up with TRBD1. Germline assignment: CDR1 SGHKS and CDR2 YYEKEE (reference sequence). The CDR3 has 16 residues. J lost 1 base, V lost 3 bases, and 2 bases had no gene match. The CDR3 protein is CASSSGTGGSNQPQHF. The DNA of the CDR3 is TGTGCCAGCAGCTCCGGGACAGGGGGCAGCAATCAGCCCCAGCATTTT.

V is TRBV10-1 and J is TRBJ1-6; D call uncertain. Trimming left V 6 bases short and J 6 bases short, with 15 bases between. The CDR3 extends over 15 amino acids. Germline V gives CDR1 WNHNN, CDR2 SYGVQD (reference sequence). CDR3 nucleotides: TGCGCCAGCAGCGCGGCCGGGGTCGGTAATTCACCCCTCCACTTT. It is translated as CASSAAGVGNSPLHF.

The rearrangement uses TRBV7-2 and TRBJ2-7; D gene uncertain. Germline V lookup: CDR1 SGHTA, CDR2 FQGNSA. V was pared by 5 bases and J by 3 bases, with 14 bases between. The CDR3 consists of 14 residues. Written as DNA, the CDR3 is TGTGCCAGCAGCCTACGCAGACAAGACTACGAGCAGTACTTC. This gives the protein CASSLRRQDYEQYF. Together with reference TRBV7-2 and TRBJ2-7, the CDR3 gives the full variable domain: GAGVSQSPSNKVTEKGKDVELRCDPISGHTALYWYRQSLGQGLEFLIYFQGNSAPDKSGLPSDRFSAERTGGSVSTLTIQRTQQEDSAVYLCASSLRRQDYEQYFGPGTRLTVT.

The V call is TRBV5-1, the J call TRBJ2-7; D possibly matches TRBD1 or TRBD2 (7 bases each). The germline V gene encodes CDR1 SGHRS and CDR2 YFSETQ. The CDR3 is 16 residues long. Trimming took off 3 bases at V and 0 bases at J, with 16 bases between the two ends. The CDR3 region has the DNA TGCGCCAGCAGCTCAGGGGGGGGACCATCCTCCTACGAGCAGTACTTC. Translated: CASSSGGGPSSYEQYF.